This TCR beta chain appears in the sequencing data of a study of pediatric ulcerative colitis. During colonoscopy, one to two rectal pinch biopsies were collected. Overall study findings and caveats: Clonal expansions reduced rectal repertoire diversity in acute severe colitis. Total lymphocyte DNA, not sorted subsets, was the template. Ulcerative colitis patients shared more blood-rectal clones than controls.

Data came from immunoSEQ multiplex PCR; TCRdb stores just in-frame clones and leaves some out. The sample holds roughly 25,000 clones, approximately 71% seen once. This clone is a singleton in its sample. Its antigen remains unidentified. This sequence originates from a boy between 10 and 17 years old with severe ulcerative colitis. The sequencing input was gut tissue.

The CDR3 bases are TGTGCCAGCAGCTTATCCTGGGGCGAGCAGTACTTC. This gives the protein CASSLSWGEQYF. The chain employs TRBV11-2 and TRBJ2-7; D gene uncertain. From germline, CDR1 is SGHAT and CDR2 FQNNGV. The CDR3 contains 12 residues. The V gene lost 2 bases and the J gene lost 6 bases, with 8 bases spanning the gap.